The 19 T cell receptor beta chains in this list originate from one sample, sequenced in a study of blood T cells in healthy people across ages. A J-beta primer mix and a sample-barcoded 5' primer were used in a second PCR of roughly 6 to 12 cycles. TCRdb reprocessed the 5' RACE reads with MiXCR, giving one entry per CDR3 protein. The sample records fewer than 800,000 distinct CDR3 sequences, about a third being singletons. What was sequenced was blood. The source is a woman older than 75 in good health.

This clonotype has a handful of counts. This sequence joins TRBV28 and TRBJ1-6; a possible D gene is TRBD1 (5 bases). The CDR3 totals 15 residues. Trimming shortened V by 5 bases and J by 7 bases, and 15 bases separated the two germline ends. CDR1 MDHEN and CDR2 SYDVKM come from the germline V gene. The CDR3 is CASSLPGPGNSPLHF. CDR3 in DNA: TGTGCCAGCAGTCTCCCAGGGCCGGGGAATTCACCCCTCCACTTT.

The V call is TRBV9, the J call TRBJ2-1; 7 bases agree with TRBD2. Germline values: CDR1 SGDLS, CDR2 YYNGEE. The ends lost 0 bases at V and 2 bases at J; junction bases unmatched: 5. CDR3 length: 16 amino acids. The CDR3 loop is CASSVGGSIAYNEQFF. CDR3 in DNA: TGTGCCAGCAGCGTAGGCGGGAGTATAGCCTACAATGAGCAGTTCTTC.

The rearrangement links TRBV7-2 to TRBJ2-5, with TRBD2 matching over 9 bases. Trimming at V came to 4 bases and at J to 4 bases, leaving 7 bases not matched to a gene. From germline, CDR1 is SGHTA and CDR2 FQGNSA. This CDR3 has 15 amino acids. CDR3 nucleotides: TGTGCCAGCAGCTCCGGGACTAGCATCACAGAGACCCAGTACTTC. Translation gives CASSSGTSITETQYF.

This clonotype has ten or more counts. The CDR3 DNA reads TGTGCCAGCAGTGACACAGGGGGCGGACGTGAGCAGTTCTTC. Residues: CASSDTGGGREQFF. The J gene is TRBJ2-1, the V gene TRBV28; 9 nucleotides line up with TRBD1. Germline lookup yields CDR1 MDHEN and CDR2 SYDVKM. The CDR3 has 14 residues. Germline trimming cut 5 bases from V and 9 bases from J; bases unmatched to any gene: 8.

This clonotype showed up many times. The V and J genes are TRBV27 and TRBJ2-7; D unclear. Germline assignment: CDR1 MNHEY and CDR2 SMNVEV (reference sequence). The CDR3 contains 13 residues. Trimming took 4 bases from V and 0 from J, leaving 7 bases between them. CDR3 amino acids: CASSYGFSYEQYF. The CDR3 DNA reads TGTGCCAGCAGTTACGGCTTCTCCTACGAGCAGTACTTC.

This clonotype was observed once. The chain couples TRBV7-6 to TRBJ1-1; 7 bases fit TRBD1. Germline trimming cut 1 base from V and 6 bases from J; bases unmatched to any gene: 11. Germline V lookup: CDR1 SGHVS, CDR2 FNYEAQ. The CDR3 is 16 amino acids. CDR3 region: CASSLGGEGGRAEAFF. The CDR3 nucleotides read TGTGCCAGCAGCTTAGGGGGGGAAGGGGGCAGGGCTGAAGCTTTCTTT.

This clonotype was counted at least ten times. The CDR3 spells CAWTSGGIDLYF. Here the CDR3 DNA reads TGTGCCTGGACTAGCGGGGGAATAGATCTGTACTTC. This chain links TRBV30 with TRBJ2-4, with TRBD2 matching over 10 bases. V shed 4 bases and J 15 bases; nucleotides not matched to a gene: 9. The CDR3 length is 12 residues. Per the germline V gene, CDR1 is GTSNPN and CDR2 is SVGIG (reference sequence).

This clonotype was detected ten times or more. CDR3 nucleotide sequence: TGTGCCAGCAGCCGCGCAGGGGCCCTTGGGGAGACCCAGTACTTC. Translation: CASSRAGALGETQYF. The V call is TRBV7-2, the J call TRBJ2-5; a weak D match, TRBD1 (6 bases). Trimming took 5 bases from V and 5 from J, leaving 18 bases between them. CDR3 size: 15 residues. Germline V gene data show CDR1 as SGHTA and CDR2 as FQGNSA.

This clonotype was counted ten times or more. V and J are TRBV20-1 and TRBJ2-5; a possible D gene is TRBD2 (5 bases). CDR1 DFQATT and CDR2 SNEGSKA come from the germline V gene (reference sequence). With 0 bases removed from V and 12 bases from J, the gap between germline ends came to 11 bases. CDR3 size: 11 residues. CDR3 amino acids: CSARDEAVKYF. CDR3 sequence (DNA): TGCAGTGCTAGAGATGAAGCGGTGAAGTACTTC.

CDR3 bases: TGTGCCAGCACCTGGGGACAAGCTAATCAGCCCCAGCATTTT. Translation gives CASTWGQANQPQHF. This sequence joins TRBV2 and TRBJ1-5, with a weak D call TRBD1 (6 bases). V was trimmed by 7 bases and J by 4 bases, leaving 14 bases between them. Per germline, CDR1 SNHLY and CDR2 FYNNEI. The CDR3 extends over 14 amino acids. Together with reference TRBV2 and TRBJ1-5, the CDR3 gives the full variable domain: EPEVTQTPSHQVTQMGQEVILRCVPISNHLYFYWYRQILGQKVEFLVSFYNNEISEKSEIFDDQFSVERPDGSNFTLKIRSTKLEDSAMYFCASTWGQANQPQHFGDGTRLSIL.

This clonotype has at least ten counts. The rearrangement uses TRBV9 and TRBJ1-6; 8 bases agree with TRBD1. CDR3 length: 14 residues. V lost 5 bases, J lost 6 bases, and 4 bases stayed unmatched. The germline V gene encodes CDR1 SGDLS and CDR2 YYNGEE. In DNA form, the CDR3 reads TGTGCCAGCAGAACTGGACAGGGTAATTCACCCCTCCACTTT. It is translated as CASRTGQGNSPLHF.

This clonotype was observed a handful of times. CDR3 coding DNA: TGTGCCAGCAGTTTTCGACGGGCCCGGACTAATGAAAAACTGTTTTTT. Translated: CASSFRRARTNEKLFF. The chain joins TRBV27 to TRBJ1-4; D is unresolved. The germline CDR1 and CDR2 sequences are MNHEY and SMNVEV (reference sequence). The CDR3 totals 16 residues. V dropped 3 bases and J dropped 2 bases, with 13 bases sitting between them.

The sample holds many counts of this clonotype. The CDR3 coding sequence is TGTGCCAGCAGCCGCCTAAGGGGGGGGGCCACAGATACGCAGTATTTT. Translated, it gives CASSRLRGGATDTQYF. The chain has TRBV7-2 and TRBJ2-3; the D gene is possibly TRBD2 (7 bases). The V gene lost 5 bases and the J gene lost 2 bases, with 17 bases spanning the gap. This CDR3 region has 16 residues. Looked up from germline, CDR1 is SGHTA and CDR2 is FQGNSA.

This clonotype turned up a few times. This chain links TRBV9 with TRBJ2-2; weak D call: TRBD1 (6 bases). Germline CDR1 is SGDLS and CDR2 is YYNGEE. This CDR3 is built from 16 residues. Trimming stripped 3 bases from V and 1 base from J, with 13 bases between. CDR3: CASSEPATGNTGELFF. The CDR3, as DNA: TGTGCCAGCAGCGAACCCGCGACAGGGAACACCGGGGAGCTGTTTTTT.

The DNA of the CDR3 is TGTGCCAGCAGCTTCACCTCTCTGGGGAGGACTGAAGCTTTCTTT. This encodes CASSFTSLGRTEAFF. The chain has TRBV7-2 and TRBJ1-1, with unresolved D. CDR1 is SGHTA and CDR2 is FQGNSA in the germline V gene. V gave up 3 bases and J gave up 5 bases, with 16 bases separating them. The CDR3 has 15 amino acids.

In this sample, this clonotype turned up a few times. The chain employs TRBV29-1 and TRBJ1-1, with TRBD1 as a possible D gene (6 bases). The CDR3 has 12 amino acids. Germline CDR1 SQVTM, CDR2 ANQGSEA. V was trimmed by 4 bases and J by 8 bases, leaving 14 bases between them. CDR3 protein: CSVAGTPGEAFF. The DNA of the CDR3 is TGCAGCGTTGCCGGGACACCTGGGGAAGCTTTCTTT. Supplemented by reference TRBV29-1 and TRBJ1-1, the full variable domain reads SAVISQKPSRDICQRGTSLTIQCQVDSQVTMMFWYRQQPGQSLTLIATANQGSEATYESGFVIDKFPISRPNLTFSTLTVSNMSPEDSSIYLCSVAGTPGEAFFGQGTRLTVV.

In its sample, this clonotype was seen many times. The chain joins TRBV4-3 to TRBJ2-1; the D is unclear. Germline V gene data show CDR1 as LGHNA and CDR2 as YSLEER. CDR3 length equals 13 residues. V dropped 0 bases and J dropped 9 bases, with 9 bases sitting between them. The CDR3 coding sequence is TGCGCCAGCAGCCAAGAACAGAGCACTGAGCAGTTCTTC. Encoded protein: CASSQEQSTEQFF.

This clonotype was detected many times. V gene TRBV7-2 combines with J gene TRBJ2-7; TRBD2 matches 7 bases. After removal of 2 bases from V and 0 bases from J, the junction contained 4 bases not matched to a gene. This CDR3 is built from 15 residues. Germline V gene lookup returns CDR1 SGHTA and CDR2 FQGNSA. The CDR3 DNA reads TGTGCCAGCAGCTTATGGGAGGGTAGCTCCTACGAGCAGTACTTC. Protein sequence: CASSLWEGSSYEQYF. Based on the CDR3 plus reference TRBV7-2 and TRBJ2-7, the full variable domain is GAGVSQSPSNKVTEKGKDVELRCDPISGHTALYWYRQSLGQGLEFLIYFQGNSAPDKSGLPSDRFSAERTGGSVSTLTIQRTQQEDSAVYLCASSLWEGSSYEQYFGPGTRLTVT.

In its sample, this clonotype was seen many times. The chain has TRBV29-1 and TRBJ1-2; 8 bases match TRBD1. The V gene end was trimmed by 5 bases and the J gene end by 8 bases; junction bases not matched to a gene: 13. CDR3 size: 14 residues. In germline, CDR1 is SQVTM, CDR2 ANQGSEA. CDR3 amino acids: CSVHRGQGKYGYTF. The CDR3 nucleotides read TGCAGCGTTCATAGAGGACAGGGAAAGTACGGCTACACCTTC.